What follows is one TCR beta chain and its context. The antigen remains undetermined. The PCR ran on 60 Vbeta and 13 Jbeta primers. Produced via immunoSEQ multiplex PCR; TCRdb's table is partial and in-frame only. This sample carries under 110,000 clones, roughly four fifths of them seen once, and the ten largest clones take around 3%. The data originate from a study of cytomegalovirus exposure and HLA in healthy donors. Study conclusions and caveats: Rare TCR sequences dominated, though some public TCRs recurred in many donors. In a later analysis, several top co-occurrence clusters appeared linked to parvovirus B19, influenza, CMV and Epstein-Barr virus. Per a later analysis, about 15,000 TCR beta sequences showed association with HLA alleles at 0.05 false discovery rate. Reportedly, HLA-A and HLA-B alleles of most subjects were accurately predicted from TCR beta.

The receptor was isolated from a male donor in good health and CMV-seropositive. Sequenced sample: PBMCs.

Written as DNA, the CDR3 is TGTGCCAGCAGAATGGGACAGGGAATAAAGTACGAGCAGTACTTC. As protein: CASRMGQGIKYEQYF. This chain joins TRBV6-1 and TRBJ2-7, with 9 bases fitting TRBD1. This CDR3 has 15 amino acids. The trim removed 6 bases at V and 4 bases at J, leaving 10 bases unmatched. Germline CDR1 MNHNS, CDR2 SASEGT.